This T cell receptor beta chain is drawn from a study of T-cell reconstitution after alpha-beta-depleted transplantation in children. As it was prepared, the TCRbeta library received unique molecular identifiers. TCRdb analysed the PCR reads with MiXCR anew, one entry per CDR3 protein. The table shows about 640,000 distinct CDR3 sequences, with about an eighth occurring only once. This material consisted of PBMCs, mostly from graft donor cells, taken 360 days after TCRalphabeta/CD19-depleted stem cell transplant. This TCR derives from a male patient younger than 18 who had a stem cell transplant for acute myeloid leukemia, so the T cells may come from the graft donor.

CDR3 amino acids: CASCQELRARNQPQHF. Here the CDR3 DNA reads TGTGCCAGCTGCCAAGAGCTCAGGGCGCGCAATCAGCCCCAGCATTTT. J is TRBJ1-5 and V is TRBV11-1, with a tentative D call TRBD1 (5 bases). V lost 8 bases to trimming and J lost 2 bases, with 19 bases between them. The CDR3 is made up of 16 amino acids. Germline V lookup: CDR1 SGHAT, CDR2 FQDESV (reference sequence).